The 3 T cell receptor beta chains reported below all come from one sample, sequenced in a study of blood T cells in healthy people across ages. Alongside a J-beta primer mix, a sample-barcoded 5' primer served in a second PCR lasting 7 to 11 cycles. TCRdb re-analysed the 5' RACE reads in MiXCR, keeping a single row per CDR3 protein. This sample has some 700,000 distinct CDR3 sequences; roughly 20% occur once, and the top ten carry around 21%. Sequenced material: blood. These receptors all stem from a man between 65 and 80 years old in good health.

As DNA, the CDR3 is TGTGCCAGCAGCCAGGACAGGGGGAAACTACTGGTCACCTTC. Protein: CASSQDRGKLLVTF. V usage is TRBV12-3 or TRBV12-4 and J usage is TRBJ1-2; 10 bases line up with TRBD1. V lost 6 bases and J lost 13; bases outside the gene matches: 14. The CDR3 has 14 amino acids.

This clonotype was detected only a few times. The chain recombines TRBV20-1 with TRBJ2-3, with D perhaps TRBD1 or TRBD2 (6 bases each). CDR3 length: 15 amino acids. Germline CDR1 reads DFQATT; CDR2 reads SNEGSKA (reference sequence). V lost 7 bases and J 2 bases, leaving 19 bases between the germline ends. The CDR3 coding sequence is TGCAGTGGACAACCCTCTACGGGGGCCACAGATACGCAGTATTTT. This codes for CSGQPSTGATDTQYF.

V usage is TRBV3-1 and J usage is TRBJ2-1; 7 bases are a match to TRBD2. The germline V gene encodes CDR1 LGHDT and CDR2 YNNKEL (reference sequence). The trim removed 3 bases at V and 14 bases at J, leaving 13 bases unmatched. The CDR3 covers 14 residues. CDR3 DNA: TGTGCCAGCAGCCAGGGTCGGCGGGGGTGGGGGAAGTTCTTC. Translated, it gives CASSQGRRGWGKFF.